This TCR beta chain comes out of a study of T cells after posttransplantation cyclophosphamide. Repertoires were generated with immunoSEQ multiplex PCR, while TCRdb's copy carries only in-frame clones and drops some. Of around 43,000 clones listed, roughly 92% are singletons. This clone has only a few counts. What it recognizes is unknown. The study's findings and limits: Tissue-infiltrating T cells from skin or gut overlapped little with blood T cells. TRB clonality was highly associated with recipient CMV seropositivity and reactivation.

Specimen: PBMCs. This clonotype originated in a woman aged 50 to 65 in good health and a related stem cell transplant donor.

CDR3 amino acids: CASGDRVREKLFF. CDR3 nucleotides: TGTGCCAGTGGGGACAGGGTAAGGGAAAAACTGTTTTTT. This chain joins TRBV19 and TRBJ1-4; 9 nucleotides align to TRBD1. This CDR3 contains 13 residues. V lost 8 bases to trimming and J lost 8 bases; unmatched junction nucleotides: 6. Germline CDR1 is LNHDA and CDR2 is SQIVND (reference sequence).